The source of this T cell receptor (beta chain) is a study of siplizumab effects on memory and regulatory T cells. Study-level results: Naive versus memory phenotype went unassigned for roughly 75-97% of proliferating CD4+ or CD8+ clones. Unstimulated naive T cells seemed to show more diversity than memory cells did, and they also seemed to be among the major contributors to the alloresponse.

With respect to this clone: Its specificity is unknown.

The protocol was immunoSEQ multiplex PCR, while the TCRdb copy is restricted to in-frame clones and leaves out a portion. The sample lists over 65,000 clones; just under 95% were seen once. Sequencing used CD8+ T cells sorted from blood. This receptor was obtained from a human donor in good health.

The CDR3 protein is CASSQNTGELFF. The CDR3 region has the DNA TGTGCCAGCTCTCAGAACACCGGGGAGCTGTTTTTT. V and J are TRBV13 and TRBJ2-2; D gene uncertain. The CDR3 is 12 amino acids. Germline values: CDR1 PRHDT, CDR2 FYEKMQ (reference sequence). V was cut by 8 bases and J by 1 base, with 5 bases left in between.